The TCR beta chain under discussion was sequenced for a study of human T cells and chemical hapten exposure. This clonotype was seen many times. TCRdb reprocessed the RACE reads via MiXCR and lists one record per CDR3 protein. This table holds roughly 80,000 distinct CDR3 sequences, about 10% found once. The CDR3 extends over 19 amino acids. The germline CDR1 and CDR2 sequences are MNHEY and SVGEGT. The junction had 18 bases not matched to a gene; V was cut back by 2 bases and J by 7 bases. Time point meaning: patch test 1, 2 weeks after DPC sensitization. Documented treatment: therapeutic diphenylcyclopropenone sensitization with weekly scalp DPC.

The chain combines TRBV6-2 or TRBV6-3 with TRBJ2-2, with 8 nucleotides matching TRBD2. Sequenced material: whole blood, taken in connection with sensitization to the hapten diphenylcyclopropenone (DPC). The origin of this receptor is a woman aged 45 to 65 with alopecia areata. Some clones in this sample may be carry-over from other donors' samples. The CDR3 nucleotides read TGTGCCAGCAGTTACCCCCGAGGGGGGACTAGTCGGACCGGCGGGGAGCTGTTTTTT. The encoded protein is CASSYPRGGTSRTGGELFF.